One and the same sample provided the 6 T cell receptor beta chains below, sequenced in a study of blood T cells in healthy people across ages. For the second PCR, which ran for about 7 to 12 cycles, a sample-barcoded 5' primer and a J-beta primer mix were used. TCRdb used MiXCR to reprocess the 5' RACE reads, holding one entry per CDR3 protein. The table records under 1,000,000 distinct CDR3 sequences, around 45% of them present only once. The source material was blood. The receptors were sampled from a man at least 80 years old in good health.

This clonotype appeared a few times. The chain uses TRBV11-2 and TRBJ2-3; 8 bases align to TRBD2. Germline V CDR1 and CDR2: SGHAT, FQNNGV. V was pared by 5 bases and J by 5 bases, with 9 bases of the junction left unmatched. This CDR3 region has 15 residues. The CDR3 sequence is CASSPSGRVGDTQYF. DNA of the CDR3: TGTGCCAGCAGCCCAAGCGGGAGAGTAGGAGATACGCAGTATTTT.

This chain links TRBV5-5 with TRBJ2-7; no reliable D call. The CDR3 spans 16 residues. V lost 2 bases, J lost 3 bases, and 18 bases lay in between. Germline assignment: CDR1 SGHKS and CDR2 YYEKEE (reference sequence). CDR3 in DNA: TGTGCCAGCAGCTTAAGCCTCCTTATGCAGCTCTACGAGCAGTACTTC. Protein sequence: CASSLSLLMQLYEQYF.

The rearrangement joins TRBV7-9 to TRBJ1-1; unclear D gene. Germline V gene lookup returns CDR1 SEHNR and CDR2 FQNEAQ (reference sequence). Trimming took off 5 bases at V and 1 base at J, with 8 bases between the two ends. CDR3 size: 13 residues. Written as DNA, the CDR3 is TGTGCCAGCAGCCCCCAGCCGAACACTGAAGCTTTCTTT. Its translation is CASSPQPNTEAFF. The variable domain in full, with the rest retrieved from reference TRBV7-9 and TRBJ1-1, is DTGVSQNPRHKITKRGQNVTFRCDPISEHNRLYWYRQTLGQGPEFLTYFQNEAQLEKSRLLSDRFSAERPKGSFSTLEIQRTEQGDSAMYLCASSPQPNTEAFFGQGTRLTVV.

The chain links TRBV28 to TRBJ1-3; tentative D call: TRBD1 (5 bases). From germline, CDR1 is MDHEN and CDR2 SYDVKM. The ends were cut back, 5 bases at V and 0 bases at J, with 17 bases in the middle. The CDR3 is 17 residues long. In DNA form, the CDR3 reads TGTGCCAGCAGTACACCTCAGGGAATCAGCTCTGGAAACACCATATATTTT. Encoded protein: CASSTPQGISSGNTIYF.

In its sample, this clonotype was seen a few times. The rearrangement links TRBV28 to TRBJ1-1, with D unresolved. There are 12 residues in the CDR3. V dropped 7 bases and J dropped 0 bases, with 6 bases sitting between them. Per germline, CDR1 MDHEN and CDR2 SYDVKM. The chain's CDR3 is CASIRMNTEAFF. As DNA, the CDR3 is TGTGCCAGCATCAGGATGAACACTGAAGCTTTCTTT.

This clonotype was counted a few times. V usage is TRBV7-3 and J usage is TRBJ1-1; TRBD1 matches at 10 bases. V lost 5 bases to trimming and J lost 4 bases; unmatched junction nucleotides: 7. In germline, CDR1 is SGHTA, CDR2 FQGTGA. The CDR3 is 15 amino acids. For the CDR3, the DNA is TGTGCCAGCAGCCTGACAGGGGGCTATGGCACTGAAGCTTTCTTT. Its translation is CASSLTGGYGTEAFF.